Listed below are T cell receptor beta chains from one sample, sequenced in a study of chemoradiotherapy in HPV16-positive cancers. This table comes from immunoSEQ multiplex PCR, and its TCRdb copy is limited to in-frame clones, with some not included. The table includes thousands of clones, 74% detected once. The sequences come from tumor tissue, collected from a patient who underwent chemoradiotherapy. These receptors were obtained from a human donor with HPV-associated anogenital cancer. Both conserved end residues are part of each CDR3.

j_gene,v_gene,CDR3aa
TRBJ2-3,TRBV27,CASTDQAADTQYF
TRBJ2-1,TRBV19,CASSIDRLAGVGNNEQFF
TRBJ1-2,TRBV18,CASSPLRGLSNYGYTF
TRBJ2-1,TRBV7-6,CASSLDGTSGTSGRHEQFF
TRBJ2-1,TRBV30,CARQGQGYNEQFF
TRBJ2-2,TRBV4-2,CASNVYGAGELFF
TRBJ2-7,TRBV7-2,CASSLGGGTGAYEQYF
TRBJ1-1,TRBV5-4,CASARQGGRNTEAFF
TRBJ2-1,TRBV6-5,CASSYLRGRINEQFF
TRBJ1-1,TRBV7-9,CASGGGHYTEAFF
TRBJ2-7,TRBV7-8,CASSLAGGTSAAYEQYF
TRBJ2-2,TRBV21-1,CAGEQGGGTGELFF
TRBJ2-7,TRBV27,CASSSRQPGDYEQYF
TRBJ1-4,TRBV7-9,CASRPSSLPNEKLFF
TRBJ2-1,TRBV28,CASSLSGTREQFF
TRBJ1-4,TRBV5-1,CASSLAGTGTEKLFF
TRBJ2-1,TRBV5-1,CASSLGRDYNEQFF
TRBJ2-3,TRBV11-2,CASSSWGTDTQYF
.,TRBV11-2,CASSLVHAGGIINTEQYF
TRBJ2-7,TRBV28,CASSLSLRPEQYF
TRBJ1-1,TRBV10-3,CAIMAGLGTEAFF
TRBJ2-5,TRBV9,CASSVSWVGGETQYF
TRBJ2-3,TRBV7-7,CASSLGLAGATDTQYF
TRBJ2-7,TRBV28,CASSNFEVRATLDEQYF
TRBJ2-7,TRBV7-9,CASSSGWGPEDKDEQYF
TRBJ1-2,TRBV5-6,CASRPGQTYGYTF
TRBJ2-3,TRBV10-3,CAINSGGVTDTQYF
TRBJ1-5,TRBV23-1,CAKHLNQPQHF
TRBJ1-3,TRBV7-9,CASSFQGASGNTIYF
TRBJ2-2,TRBV27,CASRTTGSTGELFF
TRBJ2-1,TRBV23-1,CASSQSGSSAPGIYNEQFF
TRBJ1-1,TRBV10-2,CASRTGTGNTEAFF
TRBJ1-5,TRBV6-1,CASTVGDQPQHF
TRBJ2-6,TRBV30,CAWRGYAGGLSGANVLTF
TRBJ1-2,TRBV10-3,CAIGGDNSNYGYTF
TRBJ1-2,TRBV2,CASDSQGYGYTF
TRBJ2-1,TRBV11-2,CASSSGGEGSEQFF
TRBJ2-2,TRBV7-7,CASSLAEGGELFF
TRBJ2-3,TRBV7-8,CASSLGTDTQYF
TRBJ1-4,TRBV15,CATSRQGWEKLFF